This entry describes one T cell receptor beta chain. The data belong to a study of OX40 agonist ivuxolimab in advanced cancers. Study in general: Patients' therapy was ivuxolimab, an antibody that acts as an agonist of OX40 (CD134). Three patients responded partially, comprising one with hepatocellular carcinoma and two with cutaneous melanoma. Of the participants, 35% to 50% had some prior anti-PD-1, anti-PD-L1 or anti-CTLA-4 therapy, which was allowed.

The table came from immunoSEQ multiplex PCR; TCRdb's copy has only in-frame clones and leaves some out. The sample lists about 69,000 clones, about three quarters seen once, with 2% to 2.5% in the top ten. The CDR3 is 13 residues long. The V gene's germline CDR1 is MNHEY and CDR2 SVGAGI. V dropped 3 bases and J dropped 2 bases, with 8 bases sitting between them. Individuals having autoimmune disease history or systemic immunosuppression were not enrolled. The chain uses TRBV6-5 and TRBJ2-7; maybe TRBD1 (6 bases). The sequence came from an adult with an advanced solid tumor such as melanoma, head and neck, liver or kidney cancer. The specimen was CD4+ or CD8+ T cells sorted from blood, collected in a trial of the OX40 agonist ivuxolimab. CDR3 DNA: TGTGCCAGCAGTTATCCAGGGGCCTACGAGCAGTACTTC. Translating it yields CASSYPGAYEQYF.